Listed below are T cell receptor beta chains from one sample, sequenced in a study of blood T cell repertoires in COVID-19. The table came from immunoSEQ multiplex PCR; TCRdb's copy has only in-frame clones and leaves some out. The sample has roughly 250,000 clones, approximately 86% seen once. The specimen sequenced was peripheral blood. These TCRs come from a man aged 60 to 69 who had recovered from COVID-19. The CDR3 runs from the conserved cysteine through the conserved F or W. D genes are given only for firm matches. Expanded clones are given a class, and other clones once, few, many or no size at all.

V gene	D gene	J gene	clone size	CDR3 DNA	CDR3 protein
TRBV2	.	TRBJ1-3	.	TGTGCCAGCAGTGTTGGATGGGAAGGGAGAGGAAACACCATATATTTT	CASSVGWEGRGNTIYF
TRBV15	.	TRBJ1-1	.	TGTGCCACCAGCAGAGAACTACAGGGAGAAGCTTTCTTT	CATSRELQGEAFF
TRBV5-4	TRBD2	TRBJ2-1	.	TGTGCCAGCAGCGGGCTAGCGGTCTACAATGAGCAGTTCTTC	CASSGLAVYNEQFF
TRBV25-1	.	TRBJ1-4	.	TGTGCCAGCAGTCCCCCCCGGGGGGGAGGTAATGAAAAACTGTTTTTT	CASSPPRGGGNEKLFF
TRBV5-8	.	TRBJ2-2	.	TGTGCCAGCAGCTTGGACCGGACCGGGGAGCTGTTTTTT	CASSLDRTGELFF
TRBV7-2	.	TRBJ1-2	.	TGTGCCAGCAGCTTAGCGGAGGGTTCGGTTGGCTATGGCTACACCTTC	CASSLAEGSVGYGYTF
TRBV25-1	TRBD1	TRBJ2-7	.	TGTGCCAGCAGTGAATTAGACAGGGGCTACGAGCAGTACTTC	CASSELDRGYEQYF
TRBV6-5	.	TRBJ2-7	.	TGTGCCAGCAGAGACGACCGGAGCGGGCAGTACTTC	CASRDDRSGQYF
TRBV29-1	TRBD1	TRBJ2-3	.	TGCAGCGGATTACAGGGGATGGCAGATACGCAGTATTTT	CSGLQGMADTQYF
TRBV29-1	TRBD1	TRBJ1-1	.	TGCAGCGTGATGACAGGGTTGGACACTGAAGCTTTCTTT	CSVMTGLDTEAFF
TRBV19	.	TRBJ2-2	.	TGTGCCAGTAGTATGGTACGGGCCGGGGAGCTGTTTTTT	CASSMVRAGELFF
TRBV27	.	TRBJ2-7	once	TGTGCCAGCAGTTTATCCTCCGGGACACCATACGAGCAGTACTTC	CASSLSSGTPYEQYF
TRBV7-8	TRBD2	TRBJ2-7	.	TGTGCCAGCAGCATGAGAGGACGACTAGCGGGTTCCTACGAGCAGTACTTC	CASSMRGRLAGSYEQYF
TRBV5-6	.	TRBJ2-7	.	TGTGCCAGCAGCTTGTCAGGGTTTAACTACGAGCAGTACTTC	CASSLSGFNYEQYF
TRBV7-2	TRBD2	TRBJ2-1	.	TGTGCCAGCAGCTTAATCCAAGCTAGCGGGGGGGTCTACAATGAGCAGTTCTTC	CASSLIQASGGVYNEQFF
TRBV10-3	TRBD1	TRBJ1-1	.	TGTGCCATCGGGGGACAGGGTAACACTGAAGCTTTCTTT	CAIGGQGNTEAFF
TRBV28	TRBD2	TRBJ2-2	.	TGTGCCAGCACCCCTTCTCCCGGGACTAGCAACACCGGGGAGCTGTTTTTT	CASTPSPGTSNTGELFF
TRBV5-1	.	TRBJ2-3	.	TGCGCCAGCAGCTTGATGGTAGTCCTAGCTACGCAGTATTTT	CASSLMVVLATQYF
TRBV5-4	.	TRBJ1-1	.	TGTGCCAGCAGCTTGGTATCGGTGAACACTGAAGCTTTCTTT	CASSLVSVNTEAFF
TRBV6-5	.	TRBJ1-5	.	TGTGCCAGCCGCGAGCGTAGCAATCAGCCCCAGCATTTT	CASRERSNQPQHF
TRBV20-1	TRBD2	TRBJ2-3	once	TGCAGTGCTAGTTTACCGGGGGGGGCAGATACGCAGTATTTT	CSASLPGGADTQYF
TRBV4-1	.	TRBJ2-3	.	TGCGCCAGCAGCCATCTTGGGGGCTTTCATACGCAGTATTTT	CASSHLGGFHTQYF
TRBV6-2/TRBV6-3	TRBD1	TRBJ1-5	few	TGTGCCAGCAGCCCTAGACAGGGAATGGGCAATCAGCCCCAGCATTTT	CASSPRQGMGNQPQHF
TRBV25-1	.	TRBJ1-1	.	TGTGCCAGCAGTGAATTATTAAACACTGAAGCTTTCTTT	CASSELLNTEAFF
TRBV15	.	TRBJ1-5	.	TGTGCCACCAGCAGAGGACCCCGTTCGGCAGGGGATAGCAATCAGCCCCAGCATTTT	CATSRGPRSAGDSNQPQHF
TRBV27	.	TRBJ1-2	.	TGTGCCAGCAGTTTCGTCCAGCCCAGGGCTGGTGGCTACACCTTC	CASSFVQPRAGGYTF
TRBV11-2	.	TRBJ1-4	.	TGTGCCAGCAGCCGTCCAGGGTCAACTAATGAAAAACTGTTTTTT	CASSRPGSTNEKLFF
TRBV10-3	.	TRBJ1-4	.	TGTGCCATCAGCCACAGGGCGGAAGGTGAAAAACTGTTTTTT	CAISHRAEGEKLFF
TRBV5-1	.	TRBJ2-6	.	TGCGCCAGCAGCTTGGTTGGAGGGGATCCCTCTGGGGCCAACGTCCTGACTTTC	CASSLVGGDPSGANVLTF